One and the same sample provided the 3 T cell receptor beta chains below, sequenced in a study of T cells in Graves' hyperthyroidism and ophthalmopathy. RNA transcripts gave rise to amplified TCR beta CDR3 regions. The HTBI primer set was used in a first-round RT-PCR of the TCR CDR3. MiXCR, run by TCRdb on the multiplex PCR reads, gives a single entry per CDR3 protein. The sample consists of some 400,000 distinct CDR3 sequences, under 20% of them appearing once. Material for sequencing was blood. Receptor source: a woman aged 18-30 years with Graves' hyperthyroidism.

This clonotype was recorded at least ten times. The rearrangement joins TRBV11-3 to TRBJ2-2, with D maybe TRBD2 (6 bases). The V and J ends lost 5 bases and 5 bases respectively, with 15 bases between them. Germline CDR1 reads SGHNT; CDR2 reads YENEEA. CDR3 length equals 15 residues. The CDR3 region is CASSPEPAGTGELFF. DNA of the CDR3: TGTGCCAGCAGCCCTGAACCGGCGGGGACCGGGGAGCTGTTTTTT.

The chain uses TRBV19 and TRBJ1-1; D gene ambiguous. The V gene's germline CDR1 is LNHDA and CDR2 SQIVND (reference sequence). Trimming pared 7 bases from V and 2 bases from J, leaving 14 bases between. The CDR3 consists of 14 residues. The CDR3 coding sequence is TGTGCCAGTATGCGAAACCGGGTAAACACTGAAGCTTTCTTT. Its translation: CASMRNRVNTEAFF.

This clonotype was observed many times. In DNA form, the CDR3 reads TGCGCCAGCAGTGCCTCCCAAGAGACCCAGTACTTC. It yields the protein CASSASQETQYF. V is TRBV5-1 and J is TRBJ2-5; D is undetermined. The CDR3 has 12 residues. The V end was cut by 5 bases, the J end by 1 base, with 6 bases between. From germline, CDR1 is SGHRS and CDR2 YFSETQ.